These 17 T cell receptor beta chains came from one sample sequenced in a study of shared clonotypes between healthy human individuals. TCRdb's table, derived via immunoSEQ multiplex PCR, lists solely in-frame clones and lacks some. The table lists 2 million to 2.5 million clones, 92% of them singletons, with 0.37% in the top ten. The sequencing input was naive CD4+ T cells from PBMCs. Subset described: CD45RA+ positively selected. Receptor source: a man between 18 and 29 years old in good health. Some clones in this sample may be carry-over from other donors' samples.

The V and J genes are TRBV28 and TRBJ1-5, with a possible D match to TRBD1 (6 bases). Germline loops: CDR1 MDHEN, CDR2 SYDVKM. With 6 bases removed from V and 4 bases from J, the gap between germline ends came to 22 bases. CDR3 length: 17 amino acids. This CDR3 is CASRYSGAFRTNQPQHF. The CDR3 DNA sequence: TGTGCCAGCAGGTACTCGGGGGCATTTAGGACGAATCAGCCCCAGCATTTT.

This clone turned up a few times. The gene calls are TRBV7-2 and TRBJ1-1; D gene unclear. CDR1 is SGHTA, CDR2 FQGNSA, per germline. V lost 2 bases, J lost 3 bases, and 10 bases lay in between. CDR3 length equals 14 residues. CDR3 in amino acids: CASSLQPEDTEAFF. DNA for the CDR3: TGTGCCAGCAGCTTACAGCCAGAGGACACTGAAGCTTTCTTT.

This chain connects TRBV27 to TRBJ2-1; tentative D call: TRBD2 (5 bases). Trimming removed 5 bases from V and 1 base from J, with 18 bases in between. Germline assignment: CDR1 MNHEY and CDR2 SMNVEV (reference sequence). The CDR3 extends over 17 amino acids. CDR3 loop: CASSQRPRSGSYNEQFF. CDR3 bases: TGTGCCAGCAGTCAACGCCCCCGGAGCGGTTCCTACAATGAGCAGTTCTTC.

The rearrangement joins TRBV6-1 to TRBJ2-7, with a possible D match to TRBD2 (6 bases). Germline values: CDR1 MNHNS, CDR2 SASEGT. Trimming cost V 8 bases and J 2 bases, with 16 bases left between them. The CDR3 loop spans 14 amino acids. The CDR3 is CASPRAEGTYEQYF. The CDR3 DNA reads TGTGCCAGCCCAAGGGCGGAGGGTACCTACGAGCAGTACTTC.

This clone was detected a few times. Additional DNA sequences in this sample encode the identical CDR3. The chain is built from TRBV11-2 and TRBJ2-7; tentatively, D is TRBD2 (5 bases). The CDR3 contains 12 residues. Germline V lookup: CDR1 SGHAT, CDR2 FQNNGV. The V gene lost 5 bases and the J gene lost 3 bases, with 8 bases spanning the gap. DNA for the CDR3: TGTGCCAGCAGCCCAACTAGCTACGAGCAGTACTTC. Encoded protein: CASSPTSYEQYF.

This clone was picked up one time. The chain recombines TRBV5-1 with TRBJ2-5; a possible D gene is TRBD2 (6 bases). V lost 1 base and J lost 9, with 7 bases in between. From germline, CDR1 is SGHRS and CDR2 YFSETQ. The CDR3 sequence is 11 residues long. The CDR3 protein is CASSLTGAQYF. The CDR3 region has the DNA TGCGCCAGCAGCTTGACGGGGGCCCAGTACTTC.

This clone showed up just once. The chain couples TRBV5-1 to TRBJ2-6; 8 nucleotides line up with TRBD2. The CDR3 runs 20 residues. In germline, CDR1 is SGHRS, CDR2 YFSETQ. Trimming cost V 0 bases and J 0 bases; bases outside gene matches: 11. The DNA of the CDR3 is TGCGCCAGCAGCTTGGAACCTAGCGGGCCAGCCAACTCTGGGGCCAACGTCCTGACTTTC. It codes for CASSLEPSGPANSGANVLTF.

The V and J genes are TRBV6-6 and TRBJ1-3; no firm D call. CDR1 is MNHNY, CDR2 SVGAGI, per germline (reference sequence). This CDR3 contains 11 residues. The V gene lost 6 bases and the J gene lost 12 bases, with 12 bases spanning the gap. CDR3 sequence reads: CASRGPSLIYF. The CDR3 DNA reads as TGTGCCAGCAGAGGACCATCCCTCATATATTTT.

The chain joins TRBV29-1 to TRBJ2-2; D is uncertain. The V and J ends lost 8 bases and 6 bases respectively, with 13 bases between them. CDR3 length: 12 residues. Germline assignment: CDR1 SQVTM and CDR2 ANQGSEA. The CDR3 nucleotides are TGCAGCTTAGACCCAGGATCCGGGGAGCTGTTTTTT. Its protein is CSLDPGSGELFF.

The chain employs TRBV2 and TRBJ2-6; unclear D gene. The V gene lost 10 bases and the J gene lost 0 bases, with 7 bases spanning the gap. CDR1 is SNHLY and CDR2 is FYNNEI in the germline V gene. The CDR3 loop spans 13 amino acids. The CDR3, as DNA: TGTGCCACCGCCATCTCTGGGGCCAACGTCCTGACTTTC. It yields the protein CATAISGANVLTF.

The chain couples TRBV9 to TRBJ2-5; possibly TRBD1 or TRBD2 for D (6 bases each). There are 19 residues in the CDR3. The V end lost 0 bases, the J end lost 2 bases, and 23 bases lay between the germline ends. CDR1 is SGDLS and CDR2 is YYNGEE in the germline V gene. CDR3 sequence: CASSVGVGGSGPFQETQYF. CDR3 DNA sequence: TGTGCCAGCAGCGTAGGAGTTGGGGGCAGCGGGCCTTTTCAAGAGACCCAGTACTTC.

V usage is TRBV28 and J usage is TRBJ2-4, with a possible D match to TRBD2 (6 bases). CDR1 and CDR2 from the germline V gene are MDHEN and SYDVKM. This CDR3 is built from 17 residues. Trimming removed 5 bases at V and 2 bases at J, with 19 bases between. The CDR3 coding sequence is TGTGCCAGCAGTCCGCGCTCCGGGGGTTCGTCCAAAAACATTCAGTACTTC. Amino acids: CASSPRSGGSSKNIQYF.

This chain connects TRBV7-2 to TRBJ1-2; the D is unclear. V lost 4 bases and J 4 bases, leaving 19 bases between the germline ends. Germline CDR1 SGHTA, CDR2 FQGNSA. There are 16 residues in the CDR3. CDR3 DNA: TGTGCCAGCAGCTCGGCTCCCGGTCCAACCATCTATGGCTACACCTTC. Its protein product is CASSSAPGPTIYGYTF.

The J gene is TRBJ2-3, the V gene TRBV4-2; a possible D gene is TRBD1 (5 bases). Deletions cut 0 bases from V and 6 bases from J, with 13 bases between. The CDR3 runs to 15 residues. CDR1 is LGHNA and CDR2 is YNFKEQ in the germline V gene. The CDR3 loop reads CASSQDKYKGDTQYF. The CDR3 DNA sequence: TGTGCCAGCAGCCAAGATAAGTATAAGGGGGATACGCAGTATTTT.

The rearrangement joins TRBV28 to TRBJ2-4; the D gene is possibly TRBD2 (5 bases). Germline V gene sequence: CDR1 MDHEN, CDR2 SYDVKM. The CDR3 has 12 amino acids. V was pared by 5 bases and J by 12 bases, with 14 bases between. CDR3 in DNA: TGTGCCAGCAGTCAGCGGAAACCTCCTCAGTACTTC. Encoded protein: CASSQRKPPQYF.

The gene calls are TRBV28 and TRBJ2-7; 10 bases are a match to TRBD1. V trimming: 5 bases; J trimming: 6 bases; junction bases outside the gene matches: 10. CDR3 length: 15 residues. The germline V gene has CDR1 MDHEN and CDR2 SYDVKM. In nucleotides, the CDR3 is TGTGCCAGCAGTCACCACGGGACAGGGGTCGGCGAGCAGTACTTC. Protein product: CASSHHGTGVGEQYF.

This sequence joins TRBV5-3 and TRBJ2-2; TRBD2 is a possible D gene (5 bases). TRBV5-3 is known as an ORF, though its function is uncertain. With 0 bases removed from V and 3 bases from J, the gap between germline ends came to 24 bases. The CDR3 consists of 20 residues. The CDR3 bases are TGTGCCAGAAGCTTGGCCGGTGCTTTAGCGCCGAATAGGGACACCGGGGAGCTGTTTTTT. Translating gives CARSLAGALAPNRDTGELFF.